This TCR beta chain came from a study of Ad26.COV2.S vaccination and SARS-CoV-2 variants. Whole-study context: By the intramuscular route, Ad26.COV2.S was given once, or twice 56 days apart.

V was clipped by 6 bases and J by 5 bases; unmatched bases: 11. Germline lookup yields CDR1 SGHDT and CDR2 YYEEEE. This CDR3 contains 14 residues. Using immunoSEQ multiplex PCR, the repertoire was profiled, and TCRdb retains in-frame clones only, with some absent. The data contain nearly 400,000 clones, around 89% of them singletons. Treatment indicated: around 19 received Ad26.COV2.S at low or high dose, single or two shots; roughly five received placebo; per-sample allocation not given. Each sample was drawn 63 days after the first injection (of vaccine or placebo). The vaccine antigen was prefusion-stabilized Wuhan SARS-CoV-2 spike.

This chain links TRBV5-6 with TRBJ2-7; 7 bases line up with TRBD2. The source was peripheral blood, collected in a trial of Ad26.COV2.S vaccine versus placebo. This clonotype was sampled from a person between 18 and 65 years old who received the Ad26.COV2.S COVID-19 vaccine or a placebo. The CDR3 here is CASTRGRVVDEQYF. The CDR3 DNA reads TGTGCCAGCACTAGAGGGAGGGTTGTAGACGAGCAGTACTTC.